Following are 12 T cell receptor beta chains from one sample sequenced in a study of Graves' ophthalmopathy and Graves' hyperthyroidism. Amplification targeted the TCR beta CDR3 regions, with RNA transcripts as the source material. Amplification began with first-round RT-PCR using HTBI primers, then second-round multiplex PCR was performed. MiXCR, applied by TCRdb to the multiplex PCR reads, yields one record per CDR3 protein. The sample lists fewer than 600,000 distinct CDR3 sequences; 13% to 15% were seen once. The source material was blood. The receptor source for this set is a woman in her 30s with Graves' ophthalmopathy.

This clonotype showed up just a few times. This chain links TRBV15 with TRBJ1-5, with D possibly TRBD1 on 5 matching bases. Per the germline V gene, CDR1 is LNHNV and CDR2 is YYDKDF (reference sequence). V lost 1 base and J 9 bases, leaving 16 bases between the germline ends. This CDR3 contains 15 residues. The CDR3 sequence is CATSRGGSGRGPQHF. The CDR3 nucleotides are TGTGCCACCAGCAGAGGGGGCTCAGGTCGAGGGCCCCAGCATTTT.

The chain uses TRBV5-1 and TRBJ2-7, with D perhaps TRBD2 (5 bases). V was clipped by 3 bases and J by 0 bases, with 13 bases between them. Germline V gene lookup returns CDR1 SGHRS and CDR2 YFSETQ. The CDR3 consists of 15 residues. The CDR3 sequence: CASSSGVVGSYEQYV. CDR3 bases: TGCGCCAGCAGCTCCGGGGTAGTCGGCTCCTACGAGCAGTACGTC.

This clonotype was counted between two and nine times. The chain employs TRBV14 and TRBJ2-2; possibly TRBD2 for D (6 bases). This CDR3 is built from 13 residues. V was cut by 4 bases and J by 6 bases, with 9 bases left in between. Germline CDR1 is SGHDN and CDR2 is FVKESK. CDR3 DNA sequence: TGTGCCAGCAGCCGACTAGGTCCCGGGGAGCTGTTTTTT. Amino acids: CASSRLGPGELFF. The whole variable domain, filled in from reference TRBV14 and TRBJ2-2, reads EAGVTQFPSHSVIEKGQTVTLRCDPISGHDNLYWYRRVMGKEIKFLLHFVKESKQDESGMPNNRFLAERTGGTYSTLKVQPAELEDSGVYFCASSRLGPGELFFGEGSRLTVL.

The table lists this clonotype with many counts. The chain links TRBV13 to TRBJ1-1; D gene unclear. Germline-derived CDR1 and CDR2 are PRHDT and FYEKMQ (reference sequence). This CDR3 is 13 amino acids long. V lost 2 bases to trimming and J lost 5 bases, with 9 bases between them. The CDR3 nucleotides read TGTGCCAGCAGCTTAACCCTGCGAACTGAAGCTTTCTTT. Residues: CASSLTLRTEAFF.

This clonotype was seen repeatedly, ten times or more. The chain has TRBV5-1 and TRBJ2-4; 7 bases are a match to TRBD1. Germline CDR1 SGHRS, CDR2 YFSETQ. V was clipped by 3 bases and J by 0 bases; unmatched bases: 15. The CDR3 totals 19 residues. Here the CDR3 DNA reads TGCGCCAGCAGCTACCGGGACAGTGAGTCCCTACTAGCCAAAAACATTCAGTACTTC. Encoded protein: CASSYRDSESLLAKNIQYF.

This clonotype was seen repeatedly, ten times or more. The chain combines TRBV7-2 with TRBJ2-5; 7 nucleotides align to TRBD2. This CDR3 is built from 16 residues. Per the germline V gene, CDR1 is SGHTA and CDR2 is FQGNSA. V trimming: 1 base; J trimming: 2 bases; junction bases outside the gene matches: 7. DNA for the CDR3: TGTGCCAGCAGCTTAGGTATCAGCGGGGCTCAAGAGACCCAGTACTTC. Encoded protein: CASSLGISGAQETQYF.

The chain has TRBV5-1 and TRBJ2-2; possibly TRBD2 for D (5 bases). V was pared by 0 bases and J by 5 bases, with 11 bases between. This CDR3 has 15 amino acids. The germline V gene encodes CDR1 SGHRS and CDR2 YFSETQ. CDR3 bases: TGCGCCAGCAGCTTGGGAGGGCCCGTTACCGGGGAGCTGTTTTTT. Translating gives CASSLGGPVTGELFF.

This clonotype appeared a few times. The V gene is TRBV4-1, the J gene TRBJ1-3; 7 positions match TRBD1. The CDR3 covers 15 residues. Trimming at V came to 4 bases and at J to 2 bases, leaving 5 bases not matched to a gene. The germline V gene encodes CDR1 MGHRA and CDR2 YSYEKL. CDR3 DNA sequence: TGCGCCAGCAGCCCCTTTGGACAGGCTGGAAACACCATATATTTT. Its translation is CASSPFGQAGNTIYF.

This clonotype turned up a few times. The V call is TRBV18, the J call TRBJ1-1; 7 bases are a match to TRBD1. CDR1 and CDR2 (germline): KGHSH, LQKENI. The CDR3 extends over 14 amino acids. Trimming at V came to 5 bases and at J to 6 bases, leaving 9 bases not matched to a gene. CDR3 region: CASSWTGAGAEAFF. For the CDR3, the DNA is TGTGCCAGCTCATGGACAGGAGCGGGCGCTGAAGCTTTCTTT.

V usage is TRBV12-3 or TRBV12-4 and J usage is TRBJ2-5; the D gene is possibly TRBD2 (6 bases). The CDR3 loop spans 14 amino acids. V lost 5 bases to trimming and J lost 5 bases, with 15 bases between them. CDR3 in DNA: TGTGCCAGCAGTCCTCGGGGAGGTGAGGAGACCCAGTACTTC. Translation gives CASSPRGGEETQYF.

This clonotype has a count of ten or more. V and J are TRBV11-2 and TRBJ1-3; the D is unclear. V gave up 5 bases and J gave up 4 bases, with 15 bases separating them. The CDR3 runs 15 residues. Per the germline V gene, CDR1 is SGHAT and CDR2 is FQNNGV. CDR3 coding DNA: TGTGCCAGCAGCCCCCGAATTGGGCGCGGAAACACCATATATTTT. Residues: CASSPRIGRGNTIYF.

This clonotype was detected only a few times. V gene TRBV7-2 combines with J gene TRBJ2-2; D ambiguous. This CDR3 region has 12 residues. Germline CDR1 reads SGHTA; CDR2 reads FQGNSA. V dropped 5 bases and J dropped 9 bases, with 10 bases sitting between them. Here the CDR3 DNA reads TGTGCCAGCAGCCCAAGGTCCCGGGAGCTGTTTTTT. It specifies CASSPRSRELFF.